A single sample is the source of the 16 T cell receptor beta chains below, sequenced in a study of early T cells in non-severe SARS-CoV-2 infection. TCRdb re-derived calls from the 5' RACE reads in MiXCR, one entry per CDR3 protein. The sample contains 90,000 to 120,000 distinct CDR3 sequences, 11% of which appear only once. The material sequenced was whole blood. The receptor set was obtained from an adult who was a healthcare worker with PCR-confirmed SARS-CoV-2 infection or an uninfected control (not recorded which).

This clonotype has a count of ten or more. The chain has TRBV10-2 and TRBJ2-5; 7 positions match TRBD1. Germline-derived CDR1 and CDR2 are WSHSY and SAAADI. The V and J ends lost 4 bases and 5 bases, in that order; junction bases with no gene match: 7. The CDR3 totals 14 residues. The chain's CDR3 is CASSGQGPRETQYF. The CDR3 DNA reads as TGCGCCAGCAGTGGACAGGGCCCCCGGGAGACCCAGTACTTC.

Many counts were recorded for this clonotype. The chain couples TRBV30 to TRBJ1-1; the D gene is possibly TRBD1 (6 bases). Deletions cut 3 bases from V and 4 bases from J, with 21 bases between. The CDR3 totals 16 residues. From germline, CDR1 is GTSNPN and CDR2 SVGIG (reference sequence). This CDR3 reads CAWRGGQSFYGTEAFF. CDR3 DNA: TGTGCCTGGAGGGGAGGACAGAGCTTTTATGGCACTGAAGCTTTCTTT. Full variable domain (missing parts from reference TRBV30 and TRBJ1-1): SQTIHQWPATLVQPVGSPLSLECTVEGTSNPNLYWYRQAAGRGLQLLFYSVGIGQISSEVPQNLSASRPQDRQFILSSKKLLLSDSGFYLCAWRGGQSFYGTEAFFGQGTRLTVV.

This chain joins TRBV7-9 and TRBJ1-1; TRBD1 agrees at 9 bases. CDR3 length: 15 amino acids. Germline CDR1 SEHNR, CDR2 FQNEAQ (reference sequence). V lost 10 bases and J lost 2; bases outside the gene matches: 11. This CDR3 is CAISPGQGRNTEAFF. The CDR3 DNA is TGTGCCATCTCTCCGGGACAGGGCAGAAACACTGAAGCTTTCTTT.

In its sample, this clonotype was seen a few times. This chain uses TRBV12-3 or TRBV12-4 with TRBJ1-5, with D hard to call. The CDR3 sequence is 14 residues long. V was pared by 5 bases and J by 8 bases, with 16 bases between. CDR3 loop: CASSAGLSREPQHF. Written as DNA, the CDR3 is TGTGCCAGCAGTGCCGGACTCTCAAGGGAGCCCCAGCATTTT.

This clonotype has ten or more counts. This chain uses TRBV7-2 with TRBJ2-2; either TRBD1 or TRBD2 may fit D (6 bases each). The V gene lost 2 bases and the J gene lost 6 bases, with 16 bases spanning the gap. Germline V gives CDR1 SGHTA, CDR2 FQGNSA. The length of the CDR3 is 16 residues. The CDR3 sequence: CASSLPGRGGSGELFF. CDR3 in DNA: TGTGCCAGCAGCTTACCCGGCAGGGGAGGTTCCGGGGAGCTGTTTTTT. The full variable domain, completed using reference TRBV7-2 and TRBJ2-2, is GAGVSQSPSNKVTEKGKDVELRCDPISGHTALYWYRQSLGQGLEFLIYFQGNSAPDKSGLPSDRFSAERTGGSVSTLTIQRTQQEDSAVYLCASSLPGRGGSGELFFGEGSRLTVL.

This clonotype has a count of ten or more. The chain carries TRBV2 and TRBJ2-7; D unresolved. Germline CDR1 is SNHLY and CDR2 is FYNNEI. V was shortened by 3 bases and J by 3 bases, with 15 bases between the two germline ends. This CDR3 has 15 residues. The CDR3 here is CASSDPGLANYEQYF. For the CDR3, the DNA is TGTGCCAGCAGTGATCCTGGTTTGGCTAACTACGAGCAGTACTTC.

This clonotype was detected ten times or more. The chain recombines TRBV20-1 with TRBJ2-5, with TRBD2 identical over 10 bases. Germline CDR1 reads DFQATT; CDR2 reads SNEGSKA (reference sequence). J gave up 4 bases and V 3 bases, and 11 bases lay outside the gene matches. The CDR3 is made up of 16 amino acids. The CDR3: CSARGGLADVGETQYF. The DNA of the CDR3 is TGCAGTGCTAGGGGCGGACTAGCGGATGTAGGAGAGACCCAGTACTTC.

About this clonotype itself: This may arise from a read error, as a much more abundant clone is one base away. The conserved final phenylalanine or tryptophan is absent from the CDR3, which likely points to a read error. V gene TRBV20-1 combines with J gene TRBJ2-7; 8 bases are a match to TRBD2. J was trimmed by 0 bases and V by 2 bases; bases with no gene match: 6. The CDR3 is 15 amino acids. Looked up from germline, CDR1 is DFQATT and CDR2 is SNEGSKA (reference sequence). The CDR3 region is CSARLGGRSSYEQYS. CDR3 sequence (DNA): TGCAGTGCTAGATTGGGCGGGAGGTCCTCCTACGAGCAGTACTCC.

This clonotype was counted at least ten times. The chain couples TRBV9 to TRBJ2-3, with TRBD2 as a possible D gene (6 bases). This CDR3 is built from 15 residues. Germline V gene lookup returns CDR1 SGDLS and CDR2 YYNGEE. Trimming removed 4 bases at V and 5 bases at J, with 17 bases between. CDR3 sequence: CASSSEGLIQDTQYF. The CDR3 nucleotides read TGTGCCAGCAGCTCTGAGGGACTTATCCAAGATACGCAGTATTTT.

The rearrangement uses TRBV5-1 and TRBJ1-1, with D tentatively TRBD1 (6 bases). The CDR3 consists of 14 residues. V was shortened by 6 bases and J by 3 bases, with 15 bases between the two germline ends. Per the germline V gene, CDR1 is SGHRS and CDR2 is YFSETQ. CDR3 residues: CASNWGGGDTEAFF. CDR3 sequence (DNA): TGCGCCAGCAACTGGGGAGGGGGGGACACTGAAGCTTTCTTT.

This clonotype was picked up a small number of times. The genes are TRBV20-1 and TRBJ2-2, with a weak D call TRBD2 (6 bases). The CDR3 consists of 12 residues. Germline CDR1 reads DFQATT; CDR2 reads SNEGSKA (reference sequence). The V and J ends lost 6 bases and 4 bases respectively, with 9 bases between them. The CDR3: CSAGGSTGELFF. CDR3 sequence (DNA): TGCAGTGCCGGGGGAAGCACCGGGGAGCTGTTTTTT.

This clonotype was seen a handful of times. The chain is built from TRBV25-1 and TRBJ2-1, with 12 nucleotides matching TRBD2. Trimming cost V 8 bases and J 2 bases; bases outside gene matches: 7. The germline V gene has CDR1 MGHDK and CDR2 SYGVNS. This CDR3 spans 16 amino acids. The CDR3 spells CASGLAGQAPYNEQFF. The CDR3, as DNA: TGTGCCAGCGGACTAGCGGGGCAGGCCCCCTACAATGAGCAGTTCTTC.

V usage is TRBV20-1 and J usage is TRBJ2-3; TRBD2 matches at 11 bases. CDR1 is DFQATT and CDR2 is SNEGSKA in the germline V gene (reference sequence). This CDR3 contains 15 residues. J lost 4 bases, V lost 1 base, and 4 bases had no gene match. CDR3 region: CSARVLAGAPDTQYF. The CDR3 DNA sequence: TGCAGTGCTAGAGTACTAGCGGGAGCCCCAGATACGCAGTATTTT.

The chain employs TRBV5-6 and TRBJ1-2, with unresolved D. In germline, CDR1 is SGHDT, CDR2 YYEEEE. The V gene lost 0 bases and the J gene lost 9 bases, with 9 bases spanning the gap. The CDR3 covers 12 residues. The CDR3 reads CASSLDRGSYTF. The CDR3 DNA follows: TGTGCCAGCAGCTTGGATCGGGGAAGCTACACCTTC.

The genes are TRBV28 and TRBJ2-1; D uncertain. Trimming cost V 1 base and J 9 bases, with 16 bases left between them. Looked up from germline, CDR1 is MDHEN and CDR2 is SYDVKM. The CDR3 has 15 residues. The CDR3 sequence is CASSLFSVTRVEQFF. The CDR3 DNA follows: TGTGCCAGCAGTTTATTTTCCGTTACGCGCGTTGAGCAGTTCTTC.

This clonotype showed up just a few times. The chain employs TRBV12-3 or TRBV12-4 and TRBJ2-3, with TRBD2 matching 7 bases. J gave up 7 bases and V 1 base, and 5 bases lay outside the gene matches. The CDR3 length is 14 residues. This chain's CDR3 is CASSLERDPNTQYF. The CDR3 DNA is TGTGCCAGCAGTTTAGAGCGGGATCCGAATACGCAGTATTTT.